A selection of T cell receptor beta chains follows, all from one sample in a study of circulating CD8 cells and anti-PD-1 response in melanoma. MiXCR, applied by TCRdb to the reads, yields one record per CDR3 protein. The table records several hundred distinct CDR3 sequences, just over 9.5% of them present only once. The specimen comprised CD8+ T cells from PBMCs, sampled at baseline or after one month of anti-PD-1 therapy (not recorded which). The receptors stem from a human donor with melanoma. CDR3s leave out the opening cysteine and the closing phenylalanine or tryptophan.

V gene	J gene	CDR3 protein
TRBV27	TRBJ1-1	ASSNRDRDTEAF
TRBV28	TRBJ2-7	ASRSSESYEQY
TRBV7-2	TRBJ2-7	ASSLRTDRGSYEQY
TRBV6-6	TRBJ2-4	ASSYTHSPGIAKNIQY
TRBV19	TRBJ2-7	ASSLTGIYEQY
TRBV4-1	TRBJ1-1	ASSQVNLNTEAF
TRBV19	TRBJ2-1	ASSIYASVVYNEQF
TRBV6-5	TRBJ1-5	ASSTGTSNQPQH
TRBV5-4	TRBJ1-1	ASSYDATPREAF
TRBV28	TRBJ2-3	ASSFLTRDTPAKDTQY
TRBV19	TRBJ1-5	ASSMSGRGYYSNQPQH
TRBV29-1	TRBJ2-2	SVHRPGQNTGELF
TRBV10-3	TRBJ2-5	AISDEGRVTQY
TRBV28	TRBJ1-5	ASSFGTEINQPQH
TRBV20-1	TRBJ2-7	SASSTDRPTYEQY
TRBV20-1	TRBJ2-1	SAWTRRAEDEQF
TRBV7-2	TRBJ2-7	ASSLPSGAVWSYEQY
TRBV16	TRBJ1-1	ASSLRGEAF
TRBV6-1	TRBJ2-1	ASSEDEGYNEQF
TRBV11-3	TRBJ2-1	ASSPLGGSSYNEQF
TRBV7-9	TRBJ2-5	ASSDGGRETQY
TRBV27	TRBJ1-2	ASSLSTGQLGYT
TRBV28	TRBJ2-3	ASSLEGLLSTDTQY
TRBV5-6	TRBJ2-3	ASSFGGDLHTQY
TRBV7-3	TRBJ2-1	ASSLMVGNSYNEQF
TRBV18	TRBJ2-1	ASSSDSGTYNEQF
TRBV3-1	TRBJ2-7	ASSQDRLGVRISYEQY
TRBV3-1	TRBJ2-7	ASSPIAGALGEQY
TRBV19	TRBJ1-2	ASREDRGVDGYT